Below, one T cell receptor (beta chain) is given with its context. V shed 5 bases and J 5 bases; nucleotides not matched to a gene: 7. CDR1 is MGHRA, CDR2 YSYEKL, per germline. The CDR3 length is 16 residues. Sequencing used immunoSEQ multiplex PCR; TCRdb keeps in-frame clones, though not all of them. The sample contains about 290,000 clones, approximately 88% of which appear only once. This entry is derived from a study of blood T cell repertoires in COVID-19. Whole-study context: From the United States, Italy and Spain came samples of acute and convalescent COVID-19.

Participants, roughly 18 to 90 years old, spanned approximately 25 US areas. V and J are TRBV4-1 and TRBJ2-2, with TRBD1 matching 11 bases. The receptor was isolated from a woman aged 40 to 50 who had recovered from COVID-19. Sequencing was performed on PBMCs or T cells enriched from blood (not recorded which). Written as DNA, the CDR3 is TGCGCCAGCAGCTACTCCCGGGACAGGGGGACCGGGGAGCTGTTTTTT. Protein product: CASSYSRDRGTGELFF.